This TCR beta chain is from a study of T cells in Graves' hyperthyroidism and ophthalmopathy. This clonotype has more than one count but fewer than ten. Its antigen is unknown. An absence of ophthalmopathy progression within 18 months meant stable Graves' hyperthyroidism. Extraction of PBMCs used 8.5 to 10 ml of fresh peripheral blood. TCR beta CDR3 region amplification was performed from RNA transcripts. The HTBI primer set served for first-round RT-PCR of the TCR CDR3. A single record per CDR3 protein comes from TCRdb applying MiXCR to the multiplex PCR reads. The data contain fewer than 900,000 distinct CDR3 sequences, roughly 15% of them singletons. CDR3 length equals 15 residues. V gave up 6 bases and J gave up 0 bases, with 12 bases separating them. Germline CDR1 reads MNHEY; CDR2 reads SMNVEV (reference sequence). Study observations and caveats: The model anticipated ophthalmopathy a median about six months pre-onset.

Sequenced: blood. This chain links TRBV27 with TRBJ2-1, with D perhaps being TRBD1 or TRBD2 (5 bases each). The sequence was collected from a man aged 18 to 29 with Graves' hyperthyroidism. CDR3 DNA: TGTGCCAGCAGACTGGGACCCACCTCCTACAATGAGCAGTTCTTC. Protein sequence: CASRLGPTSYNEQFF.